This T cell receptor beta chain appears in the sequencing data of a study of blood T cell repertoires in COVID-19 (dated by TCRdb to about 2020). For the wider study: Samples covering the acute and convalescent phases of COVID-19 were provided by collaborators in the United States, Italy and Spain. The samples were drawn from two sources: the first 160 participants of the ongoing ImmuneRACE study, and over 1,000 subjects contributed by 6 global collaborators. The dataset comprised deeply sampled blood TCRbeta repertoires from subjects exposed to, actively infected with, or recovered from COVID-19. The repertoires were released in a freely available public database meant as a resource for research on the immune response to SARS-CoV-2. Nearly every sample came with metadata listing a de-identified subject ID, COVID-19 status, age in years and sex. The prospective study material was composed of cDNA or gDNA derived from T cells, B-cell-depleted T cells, or PBMCs. HLA class I and class II types, where available, came from metadata supplied by the sample provider rather than from assay-based typing. Overall study results and their limits: The amount of clinical and demographic metadata varied by source and participant and was provided uncurated.

TCRbeta CDR3 regions were amplified from genomic DNA using the immunoSEQ Assay, a bias-controlled multiplex PCR. Processing in the source paper ran as follows. The number of nucleated cells in each sample was estimated by amplification of reference gene primers within the assay. Sequence reads were collapsed and filtered to measure the absolute abundance of every unique TCRbeta CDR3 rearrangement. For each sample, productive Simpson clonality was calculated as the square root of Simpson's diversity index over productive rearrangements. TCRdb's version of the immuneACCESS table is confined to in-frame rearrangements and falls short of the full clone set. An unresolved V gene accounts for under half of the shortfall where checked; the remainder is of unknown origin. The D gene and trimming were derived from the DNA, and the V and J assignments and clone size from that table. The sample records approximately 210,000 clones, around nine tenths of which are singletons. The ten largest clonotypes hold 4% to 5.5% of the sample.

Concerning this clone: It lacks a known antigen. No base-level quality is on record; no much larger clone is a single base apart.

Collaborating institutions collected whole blood in K2EDTA tubes following their own protocols. Collaborator samples were shipped for TCRbeta analysis as frozen whole blood, isolated PBMCs, or DNA extracted from either sample type. A distance of 14 bases separates the germline ends of V and J, which lose 3 bases and 7 bases respectively. The CDR3 contains 14 residues, cysteine and phenylalanine counted. The kept DNA is CDR3 alone, 42 bases in frame from the first base. Sequences SGDLS (CDR1) and YYNGEE (CDR2) are obtained from the germline V gene. The rearranged chain carries TRBV9 and TRBJ2-4; TRBD2 could be the D gene, as 5 bases match. The sequenced material came from peripheral blood. This receptor was obtained from a human donor in a cohort sampled during active COVID-19. The nucleotide sequence is given as TGTGCCAGCAGCGCGGGATTCGAAGGGAACATTCAGTACTTC. Translated, this gives CASSAGFEGNIQYF.